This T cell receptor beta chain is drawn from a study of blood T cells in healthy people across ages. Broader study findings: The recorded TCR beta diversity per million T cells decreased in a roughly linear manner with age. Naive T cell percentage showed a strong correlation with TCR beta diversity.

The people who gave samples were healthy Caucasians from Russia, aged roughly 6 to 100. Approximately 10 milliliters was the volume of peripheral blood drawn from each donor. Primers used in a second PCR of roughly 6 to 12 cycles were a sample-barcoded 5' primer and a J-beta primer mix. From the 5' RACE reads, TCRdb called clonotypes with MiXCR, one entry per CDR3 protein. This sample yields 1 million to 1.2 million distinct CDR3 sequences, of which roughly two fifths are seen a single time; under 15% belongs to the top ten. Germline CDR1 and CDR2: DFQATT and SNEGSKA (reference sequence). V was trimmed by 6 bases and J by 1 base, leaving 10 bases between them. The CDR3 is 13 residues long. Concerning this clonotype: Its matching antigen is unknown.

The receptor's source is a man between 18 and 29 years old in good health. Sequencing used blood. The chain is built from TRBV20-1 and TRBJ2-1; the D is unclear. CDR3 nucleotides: TGCAGTGCCCAAGACCGGTCCTACAATGAGCAGTTCTTC. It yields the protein CSAQDRSYNEQFF.